Described below is a single T cell receptor beta chain sequence and its context. This sample was included in a study of blood T cell repertoires in COVID-19. Study-level information: Samples representing acute and convalescent COVID-19 were sourced from the United States, Italy and Spain. PBMCs, B-cell-depleted T cells, or T cells were the source of the cDNA or gDNA that made up the material.

J gave up 2 bases and V 7 bases, and 2 bases lay outside the gene matches. There are 14 residues in the CDR3. CDR1 is SNHLY and CDR2 is FYNNEI in the germline V gene. In the study's own analysis: Estimation of nucleated cell counts relied on the amplification of reference gene primers. This table comes from immunoSEQ multiplex PCR, and its TCRdb copy is limited to in-frame clones, with some not included. Clonal size and the V and J genes are those of that table, whereas D and trimming came from the DNA. Of around 130,000 clones in the sample, 60% to 85% were seen once. This chain connects TRBV2 to TRBJ2-1, with 10 bases matching TRBD2. The TCR comes from a man aged 45-60 years with acute or convalescent COVID-19. The sequenced material came from peripheral blood. The CDR3 loop is CASKAGGAYNEQFF. DNA of the CDR3: TGTGCCAGCAAAGCGGGGGGGGCCTACAATGAGCAGTTCTTC.